Presented here are 32 T cell receptor beta chains from one specimen sequenced in a study of blood T cell repertoires in COVID-19. TCRdb keeps only in-frame clones here, not all; method: immunoSEQ multiplex PCR. The data hold more than 150,000 clones, with almost 80% observed a single time. Sequencing was carried out using PBMCs or T cells enriched from blood (not recorded which). The receptors come from a woman aged 45-60 years who had recovered from COVID-19.

This clone was detected only once. V is TRBV2 and J is TRBJ2-3, with 8 bases matching TRBD2. CDR1 and CDR2 (germline): SNHLY, FYNNEI. The CDR3 totals 14 residues. V shed 4 bases, J shed 6 bases, and the junction held 6 bases outside the gene matches. DNA of the CDR3: TGTGCCAGCAGTGCGGGAGGGCCCGCGGATACGCAGTATTTT. It translates to CASSAGGPADTQYF.

The J gene is TRBJ2-7, the V gene TRBV5-4; TRBD2 aligns across 8 bases. The CDR3 is 16 amino acids. J gave up 2 bases and V 4 bases, and 11 bases lay outside the gene matches. Germline V gene lookup returns CDR1 SGHNT and CDR2 YYREEE (reference sequence). The CDR3 DNA sequence: TGTGCCAGCAGCAAAAAATCTAGCGGGCAAACCTACGAGCAGTACTTC. Translation gives CASSKKSSGQTYEQYF.

The chain has TRBV5-1 and TRBJ1-2; D uncertain. Trimming pared 0 bases from V and 0 bases from J, leaving 12 bases between. Germline CDR1 is SGHRS and CDR2 is YFSETQ. This CDR3 is 16 amino acids long. The CDR3 loop reads CASSLDGPRPNYGYTF. DNA for the CDR3: TGCGCCAGCAGCTTGGATGGGCCTCGTCCTAACTATGGCTACACCTTC.

The chain carries TRBV5-1 and TRBJ2-5; no firm D call. Germline V gene data show CDR1 as SGHRS and CDR2 as YFSETQ. This CDR3 contains 16 residues. V was trimmed by 2 bases and J by 0 bases, leaving 14 bases between them. The CDR3 coding sequence is TGCGCCAGCAGCTTAGGCGGCAGAACCCACCAAGAGACCCAGTACTTC. Its protein is CASSLGGRTHQETQYF.

This clone came up a few times. The J gene is TRBJ1-1, the V gene TRBV30, with a possible D match to TRBD1 (6 bases). Germline values: CDR1 GTSNPN, CDR2 SVGIG (reference sequence). CDR3 size: 15 residues. V lost 0 bases, J lost 4 bases, and 15 bases lay in between. CDR3 protein: CAWSVVRGRATEAFF. CDR3 bases: TGTGCCTGGAGTGTTGTGCGGGGGCGCGCCACTGAAGCTTTCTTT.

The chain has TRBV5-1 and TRBJ2-2, with 9 positions matching TRBD2. Unmatched junction bases numbered 6, after V lost 4 bases and J lost 2 bases. This CDR3 is built from 16 residues. Looked up from germline, CDR1 is SGHRS and CDR2 is YFSETQ. Here the CDR3 reads CASSVIAGANTGELFF. DNA of the CDR3: TGCGCCAGCAGCGTAATAGCGGGAGCTAACACCGGGGAGCTGTTTTTT.

The chain is built from TRBV19 and TRBJ2-1, with 11 bases aligning to TRBD2. There are 19 residues in the CDR3. The V gene end was trimmed by 7 bases and the J gene end by 3 bases; junction bases not matched to a gene: 17. Germline V lookup: CDR1 LNHDA, CDR2 SQIVND (reference sequence). In nucleotides, the CDR3 is TGTGCCAGTAACGAACTAGCGGGAGCCCTCTGGGGCGGCTACAATGAGCAGTTCTTC. It is translated as CASNELAGALWGGYNEQFF. Based on the CDR3 plus reference TRBV19 and TRBJ2-1, the full variable domain is DGGITQSPKYLFRKEGQNVTLSCEQNLNHDAMYWYRQDPGQGLRLIYYSQIVNDFQKGDIAEGYSVSREKKESFPLTVTSAQKNPTAFYLCASNELAGALWGGYNEQFFGPGTRLTVL.

This sequence joins TRBV29-1 and TRBJ1-1; 7 bases are shared with TRBD1. CDR1 and CDR2 (germline): SQVTM, ANQGSEA. Trimming removed 1 base from V and 5 bases from J; junction bases left unmatched: 10. The CDR3 is 15 residues long. The CDR3, as DNA: TGCAGCGTTGAAGTTCTTAGGCAGGGGGAAACTGAAGCTTTCTTT. This encodes CSVEVLRQGETEAFF.

The chain couples TRBV6-5 to TRBJ1-6, with 12 bases fitting TRBD1. Germline trimming cut 8 bases from V and 9 bases from J; bases unmatched to any gene: 5. This CDR3 region has 14 residues. CDR1 and CDR2 from the germline V gene are MNHEY and SVGAGI. DNA of the CDR3: TGTGCCAGCGGCCGGGACAGGGGGCTTTCACCCCTCCACTTT. Translation: CASGRDRGLSPLHF.

This sequence joins TRBV5-1 and TRBJ2-2; D perhaps matches TRBD1 (5 bases). The CDR3 runs to 15 residues. V lost 4 bases and J 3 bases, leaving 13 bases between the germline ends. The germline V gene has CDR1 SGHRS and CDR2 YFSETQ. The CDR3 nucleotides read TGCGCCAGCAGCCCACCGAAGGGGCACACCGGGGAGCTGTTTTTT. The encoded protein is CASSPPKGHTGELFF.

The chain recombines TRBV15 with TRBJ2-1; 9 positions agree with TRBD2. Germline V gene data show CDR1 as LNHNV and CDR2 as YYDKDF (reference sequence). J lost 8 bases, V lost 4 bases, and 6 bases had no gene match. The CDR3 contains 14 residues. CDR3 loop: CATSNPAGGYEQFF. CDR3 in DNA: TGTGCCACCAGCAACCCAGCGGGAGGCTATGAGCAGTTCTTC.

This clone showed up just once. V is TRBV29-1 and J is TRBJ1-2; TRBD1 agrees at 10 bases. The V and J ends lost 3 bases and 4 bases, in that order; junction bases with no gene match: 5. The germline V gene has CDR1 SQVTM and CDR2 ANQGSEA. The CDR3 loop spans 14 amino acids. CDR3 DNA: TGCAGCGTTGACCCAGGGACAGGGGTCTATGGCTACACCTTC. This sequence encodes CSVDPGTGVYGYTF.

The chain joins TRBV29-1 to TRBJ1-2; 7 positions match TRBD1. CDR1 and CDR2 from the germline V gene are SQVTM and ANQGSEA. V lost 7 bases, J lost 2 bases, and 10 bases stayed unmatched. The CDR3 contains 14 residues. CDR3 nucleotides: TGCAGCGCCGACGCGAGGGGGCAGAACTATGGCTACACCTTC. It is translated as CSADARGQNYGYTF.

This clone was counted a few times. J is TRBJ2-1 and V is TRBV7-2; D perhaps matches TRBD1 (6 bases). V lost 3 bases and J lost 8, with 11 bases in between. CDR1 and CDR2 (germline): SGHTA, FQGNSA. The CDR3 runs to 13 residues. CDR3 sequence reads: CASSLGHLDEQFF. CDR3 nucleotide sequence: TGTGCCAGCAGCTTGGGACATTTGGATGAGCAGTTCTTC.

This chain uses TRBV27 with TRBJ2-7; 8 nucleotides match TRBD2. The CDR3 spans 13 residues. Germline V gives CDR1 MNHEY, CDR2 SMNVEV (reference sequence). With V trimmed by 6 bases and J by 3 bases, 4 bases remained unmatched. CDR3 DNA: TGTGCCAGCAGCCGGACTAGCCGCTACGAGCAGTACTTC. Protein product: CASSRTSRYEQYF.

In regard to this clone: Additional DNA sequences in this sample encode the identical CDR3. The chain is built from TRBV24-1 and TRBJ2-7, with D unresolved. Germline V gives CDR1 KGHDR, CDR2 SFDVKD. V was clipped by 2 bases and J by 4 bases, with 2 bases between them. The CDR3 spans 11 residues. CDR3 sequence (DNA): TGTGCCACCAGTGATTCGTACGAGCAGTACTTC. It is translated as CATSDSYEQYF.

The rearrangement joins TRBV6-2 or TRBV6-3 to TRBJ2-3; D is ambiguous. The ends were cut back, 3 bases at V and 4 bases at J, with 11 bases in the middle. The V gene's germline CDR1 is MNHEY and CDR2 SVGEGT. The CDR3 is 14 amino acids. This CDR3 is CASSYSYNADTQYF. In DNA form, the CDR3 reads TGTGCCAGCAGTTATAGTTATAACGCAGATACGCAGTATTTT.

About this clone itself: The same CDR3 is also encoded by other DNA sequences in this sample. The chain carries TRBV7-2 and TRBJ2-7; 7 positions agree with TRBD2. In germline, CDR1 is SGHTA, CDR2 FQGNSA. J was trimmed by 6 bases and V by 1 base; bases with no gene match: 0. The CDR3 has 12 amino acids. CDR3 in DNA: TGTGCCAGCAGCTTAGGGGGGGGCGAGCAGTACTTC. Its translation is CASSLGGGEQYF.

V is TRBV27 and J is TRBJ2-7, with 8 bases fitting TRBD1. The ends lost 1 base at V and 9 bases at J; junction bases unmatched: 8. Germline CDR1 MNHEY, CDR2 SMNVEV (reference sequence). The CDR3 is 14 residues long. For the CDR3, the DNA is TGTGCCAGCAGTTTATTCGGGACAGGAAACGGGCAGTACTTC. This translates into CASSLFGTGNGQYF.

The chain employs TRBV6-5 and TRBJ2-2, with TRBD1 matching over 9 bases. CDR1 is MNHEY and CDR2 is SVGAGI in the germline V gene. The CDR3 spans 16 residues. The V gene end was trimmed by 2 bases and the J gene end by 5 bases; junction bases not matched to a gene: 6. The CDR3, as DNA: TGTGCCAGCAGTTACGCCGGAGACAGGGGGACCGGGGAGCTGTTTTTT. This sequence encodes CASSYAGDRGTGELFF.

The J gene is TRBJ2-1, the V gene TRBV7-2; weak D call: TRBD2 (6 bases). The CDR3 consists of 15 residues. Per germline, CDR1 SGHTA and CDR2 FQGNSA. V gave up 3 bases and J gave up 4 bases, with 13 bases separating them. CDR3 loop: CASSFGREKYNEQFF. The CDR3 DNA sequence: TGTGCCAGCAGCTTCGGACGGGAGAAATACAATGAGCAGTTCTTC.

The chain combines TRBV19 with TRBJ1-5; 9 bases map to TRBD1. With 8 bases clipped from V and 3 bases from J, the junction kept 8 bases outside the gene matches. The CDR3 is 15 amino acids. CDR1 is LNHDA and CDR2 is SQIVND in the germline V gene (reference sequence). DNA for the CDR3: TGTGCCAGTCGGTACAGGGGGCGAGACAATCAGCCCCAGCATTTT. It specifies CASRYRGRDNQPQHF.

The rearrangement links TRBV7-9 to TRBJ2-5; TRBD2 matches at 9 bases. Unmatched junction bases numbered 3, after V lost 0 bases and J lost 1 base. Germline CDR1 SEHNR, CDR2 FQNEAQ (reference sequence). There are 16 residues in the CDR3. The CDR3 protein is CASSLAGGRAQETQYF. CDR3 in DNA: TGTGCCAGCAGCTTAGCTGGCGGGAGGGCCCAAGAGACCCAGTACTTC.

The sample holds one count of this clone. The chain links TRBV29-1 to TRBJ2-1; 10 bases map to TRBD2. J lost 14 bases, V lost 3 bases, and 13 bases had no gene match. The CDR3 extends over 14 amino acids. CDR1 is SQVTM, CDR2 ANQGSEA, per germline. CDR3 region: CSVDHPSGSSREFF. The CDR3 bases are TGCAGCGTTGATCATCCTAGCGGGAGTAGTAGGGAGTTCTTC.

The rearrangement uses TRBV11-1 and TRBJ2-1, with D uncertain. Germline V gene sequence: CDR1 SGHAT, CDR2 FQDESV (reference sequence). The V end lost 5 bases, the J end lost 7 bases, and 12 bases lay between the germline ends. The CDR3 consists of 13 residues. This chain's CDR3 is CASSRPPRNEQFF. DNA for the CDR3: TGTGCCAGCAGCCGTCCTCCTCGGAATGAGCAGTTCTTC.

The chain links TRBV5-1 to TRBJ2-7, with a weak D call TRBD1 (6 bases). V was clipped by 0 bases and J by 3 bases, with 13 bases between them. The CDR3 loop spans 15 amino acids. From germline, CDR1 is SGHRS and CDR2 YFSETQ. Written as DNA, the CDR3 is TGCGCCAGCAGCTTGGCAGGACAGAGGGGCTACGAGCAGTACTTC. Residues: CASSLAGQRGYEQYF.

The chain combines TRBV29-1 with TRBJ2-2; D gene unclear. This CDR3 contains 12 residues. Per germline, CDR1 SQVTM and CDR2 ANQGSEA. Trimming stripped 2 bases from V and 6 bases from J, with 7 bases between. The chain's CDR3 is CSVEPSPGELFF. The CDR3 DNA follows: TGCAGCGTTGAACCAAGCCCCGGGGAGCTGTTTTTT.

The chain recombines TRBV3-1 (or the pseudogene TRBV3-2) with TRBJ1-6; possible D gene TRBD1, 5 bases. The CDR3 is 15 amino acids. The germline CDR1 and CDR2 sequences are LGHDT and YNNKEL (reference sequence). V shed 6 bases and J shed 2 bases, with 11 bases lying between them. As DNA, the CDR3 is TGTGCCAGCAGTCCACAGGAAACCTATAATTCACCCCTCCACTTT. Protein sequence: CASSPQETYNSPLHF.

The rearrangement uses TRBV6-1 and TRBJ2-7; the match to TRBD2 covers 9 bases. The germline V gene has CDR1 MNHNS and CDR2 SASEGT. The CDR3 spans 15 residues. The V and J ends lost 2 bases and 4 bases, in that order; junction bases with no gene match: 6. The CDR3, as DNA: TGTGCCAGCAGTGAACTAGCGGGATACGGGTACGAGCAGTACTTC. Protein: CASSELAGYGYEQYF.

The J gene is TRBJ1-4, the V gene TRBV4-3; possible D gene TRBD1, 5 bases. CDR1 and CDR2 from the germline V gene are LGHNA and YSLEER. Trimming removed 0 bases at V and 5 bases at J, with 10 bases between. The CDR3 sequence is 15 residues long. The CDR3 spells CASSQDRVTNEKLFF. In DNA form, the CDR3 reads TGCGCCAGCAGCCAAGACAGGGTAACCAATGAAAAACTGTTTTTT.

The chain couples TRBV11-2 to TRBJ2-7; the match to TRBD1 covers 12 bases. Germline V CDR1 and CDR2: SGHAT, FQNNGV. The CDR3 runs to 15 residues. V shed 5 bases and J 7 bases; nucleotides not matched to a gene: 9. This CDR3 reads CASSTTGTGGIEQYF. The CDR3 region has the DNA TGTGCCAGCAGCACAACCGGGACAGGGGGCATTGAGCAGTACTTC.

The chain combines TRBV27 with TRBJ2-1; D not certain. Germline values: CDR1 MNHEY, CDR2 SMNVEV (reference sequence). Trimming stripped 4 bases from V and 9 bases from J, with 10 bases between. This CDR3 is built from 12 residues. DNA for the CDR3: TGTGCCAGCAGTTATACTATAGGTGAGCAGTTCTTC. Encoded protein: CASSYTIGEQFF.